The 8 T cell receptor beta chains reported below all come from one sample, sequenced in a study of cytomegalovirus exposure and HLA in healthy donors. The PCR contained 60 Vbeta and 13 Jbeta primers. Repertoires were generated with immunoSEQ multiplex PCR, while TCRdb's copy carries only in-frame clones and drops some. The data show about 160,000 clones, roughly 79% seen once. What was sequenced was PBMCs. These receptors all come from a woman aged 50 to 60 in good health and CMV-seronegative.

This clone was counted once. The V gene is TRBV5-1, the J gene TRBJ2-6; 7 bases match TRBD1. The CDR3 contains 14 residues. CDR1 is SGHRS, CDR2 YFSETQ, per germline. Unmatched junction bases numbered 1, after V lost 5 bases and J lost 2 bases. The CDR3 loop is CASRQGTGANVLTF. As DNA, the CDR3 is TGCGCCAGCAGACAGGGGACTGGGGCCAACGTCCTGACTTTC.

This chain connects TRBV18 to TRBJ2-7; TRBD2 aligns across 13 bases. V gave up 3 bases and J gave up 3 bases; unmatched junction bases: 2. The CDR3 contains 15 residues. Germline V lookup: CDR1 KGHSH, CDR2 LQKENI. The CDR3 DNA reads as TGTGCCAGCTCACCCGGGACTAGCGGGGACTACGAGCAGTACTTC. Its protein product is CASSPGTSGDYEQYF.

The rearrangement links TRBV6-5 to TRBJ2-5, with TRBD2 matching over 8 bases. Germline V gives CDR1 MNHEY, CDR2 SVGAGI. The J segment lost 4 bases and the V segment lost 0 bases, leaving 4 bases of the junction unmatched. This CDR3 has 15 amino acids. CDR3 nucleotide sequence: TGTGCCAGCAGTTACTCTAGCGGGATGGGAGAGACCCAGTACTTC. Its translation: CASSYSSGMGETQYF.

V usage is TRBV27 and J usage is TRBJ1-1, with TRBD1 identical over 7 bases. The germline V gene has CDR1 MNHEY and CDR2 SMNVEV (reference sequence). The V gene end was trimmed by 3 bases and the J gene end by 5 bases; junction bases not matched to a gene: 6. The CDR3 runs 14 residues. Here the CDR3 DNA reads TGTGCCAGCAGTTTCGCAGGGGGTCGGACTGAAGCTTTCTTT. Protein product: CASSFAGGRTEAFF.

The rearrangement joins TRBV19 to TRBJ2-6; D perhaps matches TRBD1 (6 bases). The CDR3 has 16 residues. V was pared by 8 bases and J by 0 bases, with 14 bases between. The V gene's germline CDR1 is LNHDA and CDR2 SQIVND (reference sequence). The CDR3 sequence: CASGGSSYSGANVLTF. The CDR3 DNA is TGTGCCAGTGGGGGCAGCTCCTACTCTGGGGCCAACGTCCTGACTTTC.

The rearrangement joins TRBV18 to TRBJ2-2, with 13 bases lining up with TRBD2. The V and J ends lost 3 bases and 5 bases, in that order; junction bases with no gene match: 6. Germline-derived CDR1 and CDR2 are KGHSH and LQKENI. The CDR3 length is 17 residues. This CDR3 reads CASSPTLAGGSTGELFF. The DNA of the CDR3 is TGTGCCAGCTCACCGACACTAGCGGGAGGGTCTACCGGGGAGCTGTTTTTT.

The J gene is TRBJ2-2, the V gene TRBV21-1; the D segment call TRBD2 is taken from the table without a DNA check. TRBV21-1 is a pseudogene locus. The CDR3 totals 18 residues. CDR3 DNA sequence: TGTGCCAGCAGCAAAGGTCCTAGCAGCCAGTTGAGGACCGGGGAGCTGTTTTTT. It specifies CASSKGPSSQLRTGELFF.

This clone was recorded once. The chain combines TRBV7-9 with TRBJ1-4; D ambiguous. V shed 4 bases and J shed 7 bases, with 7 bases lying between them. Looked up from germline, CDR1 is SEHNR and CDR2 is FQNEAQ (reference sequence). The CDR3 sequence is 12 residues long. CDR3 coding DNA: TGTGCCAGCAGCTCTCTAGGTGAAAAACTGTTTTTT. It specifies CASSSLGEKLFF.